This T cell receptor beta chain was obtained from a study of neurological immune-mediated disorders. The V gene lost 6 bases and the J gene lost 4 bases, with 13 bases spanning the gap. Germline assignment: CDR1 SGHTA and CDR2 FQGNSA. The CDR3 spans 14 residues. Each TCR transcript was tagged with a 10-nucleotide random UMI during 5'RACE. TCRdb re-called the 5' RACE reads through MiXCR, storing one row per CDR3 protein. The table records tens of thousands of distinct CDR3 sequences, roughly 3.3% of them present only once. The unsorted libraries originated from 2 million PBMCs kept at -80 C. This clonotype was detected many times.

The sample comprised PBMCs. The chain links TRBV7-2 to TRBJ1-5; unclear D gene. This TCR derives from a woman in her twenties or thirties with multiple sclerosis. The CDR3 loop reads CASSPGRKNQPQHF. CDR3 nucleotides: TGTGCCAGCAGTCCCGGACGGAAAAATCAGCCCCAGCATTTT.